This TCR beta chain was captured by sequencing in a study of human thymus T cells. Study observations and caveats: Thymic and blood repertoires appeared to show biased V and J gene usage.

In the case of this clone: Its antigen is not identified.

The protocol was immunoSEQ multiplex PCR, while the TCRdb copy is restricted to in-frame clones and leaves out a portion. The data contain about 60,000 clones, around 94% of them seen just once; the ten biggest clones take up almost 6%. Looked up from germline, CDR1 is MNHEY and CDR2 is SMNVEV (reference sequence). The CDR3 loop spans 13 amino acids. V gave up 2 bases and J gave up 5 bases, with 8 bases separating them. The rearrangement links TRBV27 to TRBJ2-3, with unresolved D. This TCR was sampled from a boy under two years old with a congenital heart defect but otherwise immunologically healthy. The sample was blood. The CDR3 loop reads CASSLTALDTQYF. CDR3 coding DNA: TGTGCCAGCAGTTTAACAGCGTTAGATACGCAGTATTTT.